This TCR beta chain is from a study of blood T cell repertoires in COVID-19 (dated by TCRdb to the early 2020s). Broadly, across the study: Collaborator samples came from the United States, Italy and Spain and covered acute and convalescent phases of COVID-19. The samples were drawn from the first 160 participants of the ongoing ImmuneRACE study and from some 1,300 subjects provided by 6 global collaborators. Where HLA class I and class II types were available, the types were taken from metadata supplied by the sample provider, not from assay-based typing. Subjects who had been exposed to COVID-19, were actively infected with it, or had recovered from it provided the deeply sampled blood TCRbeta repertoires that made up the dataset. Nearly every sample came with metadata listing a de-identified subject ID, COVID-19 status, age in years and sex. The repertoires were made available in a free public database intended to serve as a resource for research on the immune response to SARS-CoV-2. The prospective study material was composed of cDNA or gDNA derived from T cells, B-cell-depleted T cells, or PBMCs. The investigation overall reported the following: How much clinical and demographic metadata was included differed by source and by participant, and the metadata was provided uncurated.

The CDR3 runs 15 residues from the cysteine to the phenylalanine. Of all the DNA, just the CDR3 is kept, 45 bases in frame from base 1. CDR1 and CDR2 were assigned from the germline V gene as SGHTA and FQGNSA. Trimming accounts for 3 bases at V and 4 bases at J, while the number of junction bases matched to no gene is 4. TCRbeta CDR3 regions were amplified from genomic DNA using the immunoSEQ Assay, a bias-controlled multiplex PCR. The authors processed their data as follows. The number of nucleated cells in each sample was estimated by amplification of reference gene primers within the assay. Sequence reads were collapsed and filtered to measure the absolute abundance of every unique TCRbeta CDR3 rearrangement. For each sample, productive Simpson clonality was calculated as the square root of Simpson's diversity index across productive rearrangements. In TCRdb, the immuneACCESS table is reduced to in-frame sequences with V and J assigned. These tables do not hold every clone; where another copy was compared, an unresolved V gene accounts for under half, and the others remain unexplained. V, J and clone size are those of that table, while D and trimming were read from the DNA. This sample gives 250,000 to 300,000 clones in total; roughly 86% of them show up just once. The top ten hold roughly 0.8% of the sample.

Whole blood was collected in K2EDTA tubes by collaborating institutions according to the institutions' own protocols. For TCRbeta analysis, collaborators shipped samples as frozen whole blood, isolated PBMCs, or DNA extracted from either of those sample types. To note about this clone: Its antigen remains undetermined. No clone much larger than this one lies a single base away; base qualities are absent.

Recombination connected TRBV7-2 to TRBJ2-7; the central 12 bases match TRBD2. Sequencing was performed on peripheral blood. This receptor was obtained from a woman aged 25 to 45 with acute or convalescent COVID-19. The base sequence is TGTGCCAGCAGCTTCCGACTAGCGGGAGAGTACGAGCAGTACTTC. This encodes CASSFRLAGEYEQYF.